Each of the 2 T cell receptor beta chains below was sequenced from the same sample in a study of CD8 T cells in Susac syndrome. Random hexamers primed reverse transcription of 0.5 to 1 ug RNA. From the immunoSEQ multiplex PCR reads, TCRdb called clonotypes with MiXCR, one entry per CDR3 protein. Of hundreds of thousands of distinct CDR3 sequences detected, about nine tenths appear once; the ten largest clones hold approximately 0.18%. Specimen: CD8+ T cells from PBMCs. The receptors come from a human donor with multiple sclerosis.

CDR3 amino acids: CASSYTQGYEQFF. The CDR3 bases are TGTGCCAGCAGTTACACCCAGGGATATGAGCAGTTCTTC. The J gene is TRBJ2-1, the V gene TRBV6-5; D might be TRBD1 (5 bases). This CDR3 comprises 13 residues. Trimming removed 2 bases at V and 8 bases at J, with 10 bases between. Germline values: CDR1 MNHEY, CDR2 SVGAGI.

This clonotype was counted once. A junction end diverges from the germline sequence, so it may reflect a read error. V gene TRBV12-3 or TRBV12-4 combines with J gene TRBJ2-4; possibly TRBD1 for D (8 bases). This CDR3 contains 15 residues. As DNA, the CDR3 is TGTGCCGGCAGCCCCGACAGGGGAGGGGGAAACATTCAGTACTTC. It yields the protein CAGSPDRGGGNIQYF.